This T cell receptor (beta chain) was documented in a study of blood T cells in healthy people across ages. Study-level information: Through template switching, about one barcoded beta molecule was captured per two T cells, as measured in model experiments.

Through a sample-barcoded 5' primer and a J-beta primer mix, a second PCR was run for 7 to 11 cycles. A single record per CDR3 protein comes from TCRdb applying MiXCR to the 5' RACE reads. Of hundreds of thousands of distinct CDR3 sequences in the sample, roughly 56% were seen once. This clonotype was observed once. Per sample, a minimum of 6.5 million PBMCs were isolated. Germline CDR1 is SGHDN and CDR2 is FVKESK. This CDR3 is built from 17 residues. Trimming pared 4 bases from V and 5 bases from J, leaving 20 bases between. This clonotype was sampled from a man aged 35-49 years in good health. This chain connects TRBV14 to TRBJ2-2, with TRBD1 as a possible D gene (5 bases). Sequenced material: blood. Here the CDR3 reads CASSRKPRAPHTGELFF. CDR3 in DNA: TGTGCCAGCAGCCGAAAACCCAGGGCACCCCATACCGGGGAGCTGTTTTTT. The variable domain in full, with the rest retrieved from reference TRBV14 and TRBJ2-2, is EAGVTQFPSHSVIEKGQTVTLRCDPISGHDNLYWYRRVMGKEIKFLLHFVKESKQDESGMPNNRFLAERTGGTYSTLKVQPAELEDSGVYFCASSRKPRAPHTGELFFGEGSRLTVL.